A selection of T cell receptor beta chains follows, all from one sample in a study of blood T cell repertoires in COVID-19. Generated by immunoSEQ multiplex PCR, the TCRdb table keeps only in-frame clones and is missing some. This table holds 120,000 or so clones, around 86% found once. Sequenced input: peripheral blood. The source of these receptors is a man aged 35 to 55 with acute or convalescent COVID-19. CDR3s include the opening cysteine and the closing phenylalanine or tryptophan. D genes are given only for firm matches. Only some rows state a clone size, as once, few, many or a class for expanded clones.

abundance,len,v_gene,j_gene,d_gene,CDR3nt,CDR3aa
.,15,TRBV3-1/TRBV3-2,TRBJ1-1,.,TGTGCCAGCAGCGGAACGCACACACTATTTTCTGAAGCTTTCTTT,CASSGTHTLFSEAFF
.,13,TRBV19,TRBJ1-2,.,TGTGCCAGTACCCCCACTACTAACTATGGCTACACCTTC,CASTPTTNYGYTF
.,16,TRBV5-1,TRBJ1-5,TRBD1,TGCGCCAGCAGCTTGGGAGACAGGGATAGCAATCAGCCCCAGCATTTT,CASSLGDRDSNQPQHF
.,12,TRBV5-1,TRBJ2-5,TRBD2,TGCGCCCCCGGACTAGCGGGAGAGGTCCAGTACTTC,CAPGLAGEVQYF
.,15,TRBV7-9,TRBJ1-1,TRBD1,TGTGCCAGCAGCCGACGGGACAGGGGAAACACTGAAGCTTTCTTT,CASSRRDRGNTEAFF
few,15,TRBV7-8,TRBJ1-2,.,TGTGCCAGCAGCGAATACAGGGTAGCTAACTATGGCTACACCTTC,CASSEYRVANYGYTF
.,15,TRBV9,TRBJ1-5,TRBD1,TGTGCCAGCAGCGTAGGGACAGGTAACAATCAGCCCCAGCATTTT,CASSVGTGNNQPQHF
.,16,TRBV6-5,TRBJ1-5,.,TGTGCCAGCAGTTACTCCTCGGTGACAGCGAACCAGCCCCAGCATTTT,CASSYSSVTANQPQHF
.,15,TRBV30,TRBJ1-2,TRBD1,TGTGCCTGGACCCCTAAGGACAGGGTTCTCTATGGCTACACCTTC,CAWTPKDRVLYGYTF
.,14,TRBV4-3,TRBJ1-2,.,TGCGCCAGCAGCCAAGGGCCAGGGGTTAATGGCTACACCTTC,CASSQGPGVNGYTF
.,14,TRBV29-1,TRBJ1-3,.,TGCAGCGTTGCCCAGGGGTCCTCTGGAAACACCATATATTTT,CSVAQGSSGNTIYF
.,15,TRBV6-1,TRBJ2-2,.,TGTGCCAGCAGTGAAGACTTGAATCCCGCCGGGGAGCTGTTTTTT,CASSEDLNPAGELFF
.,15,TRBV11-3,TRBJ2-1,TRBD2,TGTGCCAGCAGCTTAAGTAGCGGGGGCTACAATGAGCAGTTCTTC,CASSLSSGGYNEQFF
.,15,TRBV18,TRBJ1-1,.,TGTGCCAGCTCAACTCGAGGACAGACAGACACTGAAGCTTTCTTT,CASSTRGQTDTEAFF
.,14,TRBV5-1,TRBJ2-7,.,TGCGCCAGCAGCTTATCGCAGGGGTCCTACGAGCAGTACTTC,CASSLSQGSYEQYF
.,14,TRBV4-2,TRBJ1-2,.,TGTGCCAGCAGCTCCCTTCGAGGAGACTATGGCTACACCTTC,CASSSLRGDYGYTF
.,15,TRBV4-1,TRBJ2-3,.,TGCGCCAGCAGCCTAGATGTAGGGGACACAGATACGCAGTATTTT,CASSLDVGDTDTQYF
.,15,TRBV5-6,TRBJ2-5,.,TGTGCCAGCAGCTTGGTTTACGGACAGCAAGAGACCCAGTACTTC,CASSLVYGQQETQYF
.,13,TRBV13,TRBJ1-2,.,TGTGCCAGCAGCCTAGGACAGTTCTATGGCTACACCTTC,CASSLGQFYGYTF
.,16,TRBV7-3,TRBJ2-7,TRBD1,TGTGCCAGCAGCCCTAGTGTCGGGACAGGCCCCTACGAGCAGTACTTC,CASSPSVGTGPYEQYF
.,14,TRBV6-5,TRBJ1-2,.,TGTGCCAGCAGGCGGACAAACCCTCTGGGTGGCTACACCTTC,CASRRTNPLGGYTF
.,17,TRBV5-3,TRBJ2-5,TRBD2,TGTGCCAGAAGCTTGGAGAGCGGGGGGACCCACCAAGAGACCCAGTACTTC,CARSLESGGTHQETQYF
once,16,TRBV5-1,TRBJ2-2,.,TGCGCCAGCAGCTTCTTTGTTCAGGATGACACCGGGGAGCTGTTTTTT,CASSFFVQDDTGELFF
.,14,TRBV7-9,TRBJ1-2,.,TGTGCCAGCAGCCTCGGCGTTCAGGGAGGTGGCTACACCTTC,CASSLGVQGGGYTF
.,16,TRBV7-9,TRBJ2-5,TRBD1,TGTGCCAGCAGCTTAGCGAGGGGACAGGGAGAAGAGACCCAGTACTTC,CASSLARGQGEETQYF
once,15,TRBV3-1/TRBV3-2,TRBJ2-3,.,TGTGCCAGCAGCCTTAAAGCAGGGGTGGCAGATACGCAGTATTTT,CASSLKAGVADTQYF
.,15,TRBV9,TRBJ2-3,TRBD2,TGTGCCAGCAGCGTAGGGAGCGGGGGGGTAGATACGCAGTATTTT,CASSVGSGGVDTQYF
.,13,TRBV27,TRBJ2-7,.,TGTGCCAGCAGTTTGTCCACTAGCTACGAGCAGTACTTC,CASSLSTSYEQYF
.,12,TRBV5-1,TRBJ1-2,.,TGCGCCAGCAGCTTGGACGCGAGAGGCTACACCTTC,CASSLDARGYTF
.,16,TRBV6-1,TRBJ1-2,TRBD1,TGTGCCAGCAGTGAATGGGACAGCACGGCTAACTATGGCTACACCTTC,CASSEWDSTANYGYTF
few,14,TRBV9,TRBJ1-5,.,TGTGCCAGCAGCGTAGATCAGGTGGGTCAGCCCCAGCATTTT,CASSVDQVGQPQHF
.,15,TRBV4-1,TRBJ2-1,.,TGCGCCAGCAGCCAAGAGGAAAACAGCCCTAATGAGCAGTTCTTC,CASSQEENSPNEQFF
.,14,TRBV3-1/TRBV3-2,TRBJ1-2,TRBD1,TGTGCCAGCAGCCTGGGACAGGGGGCGGAAGGCTACACCTTC,CASSLGQGAEGYTF
once,12,TRBV5-1,TRBJ2-7,.,TGCGCCAGCAGCTCGGGAGCCTACGAGCAGTACTTC,CASSSGAYEQYF
.,15,TRBV6-6,TRBJ2-5,TRBD1,TGTGCCAGCAGTCGTAGAATCACAGGGGAAGAGACCCAGTACTTC,CASSRRITGEETQYF
.,14,TRBV28,TRBJ2-7,TRBD2,TGTGCCAGCAGTTCCGGACTAGCCCCTTACGAGCAGTACTTC,CASSSGLAPYEQYF
.,13,TRBV30,TRBJ1-6,.,TGTGCCTGGAGGGCGGAGTGGGATTCACCCCTCCACTTT,CAWRAEWDSPLHF
.,14,TRBV30,TRBJ1-1,.,TGTGCCTGGGATCGCCAGGGGTTGGGGACTGAAGCTTTCTTT,CAWDRQGLGTEAFF
few,17,TRBV4-2,TRBJ2-7,TRBD2,TGTGCCAGCAGCCAAGAGGGATATAGCGGGAGCTCCTACGAGCAGTACTTC,CASSQEGYSGSSYEQYF
.,15,TRBV4-3,TRBJ1-2,.,TGCGCCAGCAGCCAAGTTCTCCGGGAGAACTATGGCTACACCTTC,CASSQVLRENYGYTF
.,13,TRBV7-2,TRBJ1-1,.,TGTGCCAGCAGCTTGCGGGGGGGCACTGAAGCTTTCTTT,CASSLRGGTEAFF
.,15,TRBV14,TRBJ2-1,TRBD2,TGTGCCAGCAGCCCGGAGCAGACTAGCGGGGCCGAGCAGTTCTTC,CASSPEQTSGAEQFF
.,16,TRBV11-2,TRBJ2-5,TRBD2,TGTGCCAGCAGCTTACTAGCGGGGGACCTCCAAGAGACCCAGTACTTC,CASSLLAGDLQETQYF
once,14,TRBV30,TRBJ1-2,TRBD1,TGTGCCTTGGCAGGACAGGGGTTTCGCTATGGCTACACCTTC,CALAGQGFRYGYTF
.,14,TRBV11-2,TRBJ2-7,.,TGTGCCAGCAGCTTAGGTGGCAGGTTTGACGAGCAGTACTTC,CASSLGGRFDEQYF
.,11,TRBV30,TRBJ1-1,.,TGTGCCTGGAGCCTTACGACTGTGGCTTTCTTT,CAWSLTTVAFF
few,13,TRBV11-3,TRBJ2-7,.,TGTGCCAGCAGCCCCGGGAGCGAGAGCGAGCAGTACTTC,CASSPGSESEQYF
.,15,TRBV11-2,TRBJ2-5,.,TGTGCCAGCAGCTTGTCCGGGGATCGCGGAGAGACCCAGTACTTC,CASSLSGDRGETQYF
.,18,TRBV7-9,TRBJ1-2,TRBD1,TGTGCCAGCAGCGAGCAAGTTCCCGGGACAGGACCTGCCTATGGCTACACCTTC,CASSEQVPGTGPAYGYTF
.,14,TRBV9,TRBJ1-2,.,TGTGCCAGCAGCGTAGGGGCTGGTAACTATGGCTACACCTTC,CASSVGAGNYGYTF
.,14,TRBV6-5,TRBJ1-2,TRBD1,TGTGCCAGCACCCGGACAGGAGGACGATATGGCTACACCTTC,CASTRTGGRYGYTF
.,12,TRBV5-4,TRBJ2-7,.,TGTGCCAGCAGCTTCGACACCTACGAGCAGTACTTC,CASSFDTYEQYF